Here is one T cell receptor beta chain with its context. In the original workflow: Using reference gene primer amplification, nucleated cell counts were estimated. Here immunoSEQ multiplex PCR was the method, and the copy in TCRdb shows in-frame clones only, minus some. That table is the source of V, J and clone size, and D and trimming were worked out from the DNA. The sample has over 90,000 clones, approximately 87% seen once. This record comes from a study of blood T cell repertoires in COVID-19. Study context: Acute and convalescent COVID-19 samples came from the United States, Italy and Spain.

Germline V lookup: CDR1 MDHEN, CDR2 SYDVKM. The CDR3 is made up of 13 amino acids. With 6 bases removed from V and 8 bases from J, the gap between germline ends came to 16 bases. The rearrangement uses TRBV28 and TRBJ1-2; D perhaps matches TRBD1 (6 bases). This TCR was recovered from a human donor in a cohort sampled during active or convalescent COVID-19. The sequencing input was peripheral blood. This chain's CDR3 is CASRRRTVWGYTF. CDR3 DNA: TGTGCCAGCAGGCGACGGACAGTTTGGGGCTACACCTTC.